One T cell receptor (beta chain) is described in this entry. This clone was seen a few times. The antigen it binds to is not known. There are no base qualities to consult, and no much larger clone falls within one base. The CDR3 regions of human TCRbeta chains were analyzed by immunosequencing. The original methods were these. TCRs in the repertoires were compared against a reference library of SARS-CoV-2-specific TCRs that had been generated with the MIRA antigen-specificity platform. Breadth was defined as the fraction of unique TCRs that were SARS-CoV-2-associated. Depth was defined as the fraction of total T cells that were SARS-CoV-2-associated. Using the MIRA data, every spike-specific TCR was mapped to the spike region that the TCR reacted to and assigned to either a CD4 or a CD8 class. Log10-transformed breadth and depth values were compared by one-way ANOVA with Sidak's multiple comparisons tests. This is the immuneACCESS table as TCRdb keeps it, with only in-frame sequences that have V and J called. A part of the clones is gone; compared with another copy, unresolved V genes explain less than half, and the rest is unexplained. The D gene and trimming were derived from the DNA, and the V and J assignments and clone size from that table. This sample holds about 110,000 clones; 88% were observed only once. The ten largest clonotypes hold approximately 6.5% of the sample.

In the paper's terms, the time point label means: about 28 days (+/-7) after the second vaccine dose. AZD1222 recipients with second doses at about 4 weeks or about 12 weeks were pooled, because spike-specific TCR depth and breadth did not differ between schedules. The vaccinee samples were drawn from two UK trials, COV001 and COV002, one of which was a single-blind randomized controlled phase 2/3 trial testing AZD1222 (ChAdOx1 nCoV-19) in healthy adults. For TCRbeta chain sequencing, PBMC samples were collected from trial participants at day 0 and at day 28 after the second dose. Spanning cysteine to phenylalanine, the CDR3 consists of 15 amino acids. Left in the record is the CDR3 DNA by itself, 45 bases read in frame from the first base. V loses 5 bases of germline sequence and J loses 1 base, and the interval between the two ends is 11 bases. Per the germline V gene (reference sequence), MNHEY is the CDR1 and SMNVEV is the CDR2.

The record originates from a study of T cell responses to AZD1222 COVID-19 vaccine (dated by TCRdb to about 2021). About the investigation overall: TCR sequencing covered fewer than 250 trial participants: 200 to 220 given two doses of AZD1222 and 26 given two doses of MenACWY control vaccine. Enrollment into the trials was organized by age into subgroups of 18-55, 56-69 and 70-plus years, and those subgroups contained roughly 150, 30 and 60 TCR-sequenced participants, respectively. Here is what the overall study found, with its caveats: In the small 56-69-year group, the increase in depth fell short of significance, most likely because of low power. Nearly half of unique spike-specific TCRs reportedly recognized epitopes outside regions mutated in the B.1.351 and B.1.1.7 variants. Because no day 14 peak-response samples were available, repertoires were characterized only after the peak T cell response. Vaccine-associated CD4 TCRs spanned the whole spike protein, with dominant responses in regions 160-218 and 743-854. Conclusions about previously exposed vaccinees were limited because only 6 or 7 AZD1222 recipients were SARS-CoV-2 seropositive at baseline. Most participants were white British and females outnumbered males, and the authors suggested that clonal diversity may have been underestimated. Spike-specific TCR breadth and depth rose significantly after two AZD1222 doses compared with day 0 and with MenACWY recipients.

The sequences come from peripheral blood, collected 28 days after the second AZD1222 dose. Recombination linked TRBV27 to TRBJ2-2; no D gene can be assigned with confidence. The TCR originated in an adult who received the AZD1222 COVID-19 vaccine. The bases read TGTGCCAGCAGTGATCGTCCAGGGAACACCGGGGAGCTGTTTTTT. This sequence encodes CASSDRPGNTGELFF.